These T cell receptor beta chains were read from a single sample in a study of T cells after yellow fever vaccination. From the 5' RACE reads, TCRdb called clonotypes with MiXCR, one entry per CDR3 protein. Among 450,000 to 600,000 distinct CDR3 sequences listed, 13% were seen once. The sample was PBMCs, taken on the day of the yellow fever booster vaccination. The receptor source for this set is a man aged 25 to 40 who received the YFV17D yellow fever vaccine. Each CDR3 is given with its conserved first and last residue. The D gene is left open where the match is weak. Where a row states a size, it is once, few, many or the class of an expanded clone; other rows omit it.

v_gene | abundance | d_gene | CDR3aa
TRBV6-2/TRBV6-3 | . | . | CASSLLAQRHTGELFF
TRBV20-1 | few | TRBD2 | CSAPRLAGGITYEQYF
TRBV7-2 | few | TRBD1 | CASSPDRGLGYEQYF
TRBV7-6 | few | . | CASSPGMGGGYTF
TRBV5-1 | few | TRBD1 | CASSLGQGRPPLHF
TRBV27 | . | . | CASSLTGHSNQPQHF
TRBV27 | many | TRBD1 | CASSLLRTGVEYF
TRBV24-1 | . | . | CATRPAQGPTGELFF
TRBV7-6 | . | TRBD1 | CASSSTGMNEQYF
TRBV3-1 | few | . | CASSPGDYNEQFF
TRBV12-3/TRBV12-4 | many | . | CASSLRGPLYEQYF
TRBV18 | many | TRBD1 | CASSRQGWMNTEAFF
TRBV5-1 | . | TRBD1 | CASSLGTGGGYEQYF
TRBV29-1 | . | . | CSAESLLRDTQYF
TRBV5-1 | few | TRBD2 | CASSLVLGLAGRQETQYF
TRBV20-1 | few | . | CSADTGIQETQYF